This note documents a single T cell receptor beta chain sequence. These data are taken from a study of blood T cell repertoires in COVID-19. CDR1 is MDHEN and CDR2 is SYDVKM in the germline V gene. This CDR3 is built from 14 residues. Trimming took 7 bases from V and 1 from J, leaving 10 bases between them. The data were produced by immunoSEQ multiplex PCR, yet TCRdb's version contains in-frame clones alone and is incomplete. This repertoire shows 300,000 to 400,000 clones, 90% found once; its top ten account for 2.5% to 3.5%. The chain couples TRBV28 to TRBJ2-2; no reliable D call. The sequence was obtained from a woman aged 25 to 39 with COVID-19, enrolled during active disease. The specimen was peripheral blood. In nucleotides, the CDR3 is TGTGCCAGCAAAACTGACAAGAACACCGGGGAGCTGTTTTTT. This sequence encodes CASKTDKNTGELFF.